The 30 T cell receptor beta chains below were found in one sample sequenced in a study of blood T cells in healthy people across ages. Combining a sample-barcoded 5' primer with a J-beta primer mix, a second PCR ran for roughly 7 to 11 cycles. TCRdb redid the calling of the 5' RACE reads with MiXCR, one entry per CDR3 protein. The table lists around 1,800,000 distinct CDR3 sequences, around 42% of them singletons. The specimen was blood. These receptors came from a human donor in good health.

This clonotype was detected only a few times. The V call is TRBV20-1, the J call TRBJ2-3; TRBD2 might be the D (5 bases). V was cut by 5 bases and J by 0 bases, with 15 bases left in between. CDR1 is DFQATT and CDR2 is SNEGSKA in the germline V gene (reference sequence). This CDR3 is built from 15 residues. The CDR3 is CSALRRETSTDTQYF. The CDR3 region has the DNA TGCAGTGCTCTGCGACGGGAAACTAGCACAGATACGCAGTATTTT.

The chain uses TRBV5-5 and TRBJ2-5; 10 bases fit TRBD1. Germline loops: CDR1 SGHKS, CDR2 YYEKEE (reference sequence). Trimming took 5 bases from V and 5 from J; bases not matched to a gene: 12. The CDR3 length is 16 residues. The CDR3 region has the DNA TGTGCCAGCAGAACCCGGACAGGGGGAGGAGGGGAGACCCAGTACTTC. It yields the protein CASRTRTGGGGETQYF.

J is TRBJ2-3 and V is TRBV18, with D possibly being TRBD1 (5 bases). CDR1 and CDR2 from the germline V gene are KGHSH and LQKENI. The CDR3 contains 14 residues. Trimming pared 8 bases from V and 2 bases from J, leaving 14 bases between. The CDR3: CASRAFRDTDTQYF. The CDR3 nucleotides are TGTGCCAGCCGGGCATTCAGGGACACAGATACGCAGTATTTT.

The genes are TRBV7-8 and TRBJ1-6; the match to TRBD1 covers 7 bases. Trimming removed 1 base from V and 9 bases from J; junction bases left unmatched: 9. Germline loops: CDR1 SGHVS, CDR2 FQNEAQ. The CDR3 runs 16 residues. In DNA form, the CDR3 reads TGTGCCAGCAGCTTAGAGCCTGAACAGGGGATTTCACCCCTCCACTTT. It is translated as CASSLEPEQGISPLHF. Complete variable domain (other parts from reference TRBV7-8 and TRBJ1-6): GAGVSQSPRYKVAKRGQDVALRCDPISGHVSLFWYQQALGQGPEFLTYFQNEAQLDKSGLPSDRFFAERPEGSVSTLKIQRTQQEDSAVYLCASSLEPEQGISPLHFGNGTRLTVT.

This clonotype has at least ten counts. The V call is TRBV4-1, the J call TRBJ1-2, with D hard to call. Trimming left V 1 base short and J 9 bases short, with 6 bases between. CDR3 length: 11 amino acids. Germline assignment: CDR1 MGHRA and CDR2 YSYEKL. The CDR3 here is CASSQGFSYTF. CDR3 sequence (DNA): TGCGCCAGCAGCCAAGGATTCAGCTACACCTTC.

This clonotype came up many times. V is TRBV4-3 and J is TRBJ2-7; no definite D call. This CDR3 has 13 amino acids. Deletions cut 1 base from V and 3 bases from J, with 7 bases between. CDR1 is LGHNA and CDR2 is YSLEER in the germline V gene. As DNA, the CDR3 is TGCGCCAGCAGCCAAGCCCCGGGCTACGAGCAGTACTTC. It encodes CASSQAPGYEQYF.

The J gene is TRBJ2-2, the V gene TRBV6-5; the match to TRBD2 covers 10 bases. Per germline, CDR1 MNHEY and CDR2 SVGAGI. V was pared by 2 bases and J by 1 base, with 1 base of the junction left unmatched. This CDR3 has 16 residues. CDR3 sequence: CASSYPSGGNTGELFF. In nucleotides, the CDR3 is TGTGCCAGCAGTTACCCTAGCGGGGGGAACACCGGGGAGCTGTTTTTT.

The chain carries TRBV4-1 and TRBJ2-2; unclear D gene. The ends were cut back, 2 bases at V and 5 bases at J, with 12 bases in the middle. Looked up from germline, CDR1 is MGHRA and CDR2 is YSYEKL. This CDR3 contains 15 residues. The CDR3 nucleotides read TGCGCCAGCAGCCAAACCTTACATGGGACCGGGGAGCTGTTTTTT. It yields the protein CASSQTLHGTGELFF.

The V call is TRBV29-1, the J call TRBJ1-1, with 8 bases lining up with TRBD1. Unmatched junction bases numbered 8, after V lost 7 bases and J lost 7 bases. The CDR3 spans 12 residues. Germline loops: CDR1 SQVTM, CDR2 ANQGSEA. The CDR3 sequence is CSARTGFSEAFF. In DNA form, the CDR3 reads TGCAGCGCCCGGACAGGGTTTAGTGAAGCTTTCTTT.

This chain connects TRBV4-3 to TRBJ1-4; TRBD1 agrees at 7 bases. V shed 3 bases, J shed 6 bases, and the junction held 4 bases outside the gene matches. The CDR3 covers 14 residues. Germline loops: CDR1 LGHNA, CDR2 YSLEER. CDR3 loop: CASSQGTEYEKLFF. Here the CDR3 DNA reads TGCGCCAGCAGCCAGGGGACAGAATATGAAAAACTGTTTTTT.

The CDR3 is CASSRLLGLPYNEQFF. The CDR3 nucleotides are TGTGCCAGCAGTCGTCTCCTGGGGCTGCCTTACAATGAGCAGTTCTTC. This chain joins TRBV12-3 or TRBV12-4 and TRBJ2-1; maybe TRBD1 (5 bases). Trimming took off 5 bases at V and 4 bases at J, with 18 bases between the two ends. The CDR3 is made up of 16 amino acids.

V gene TRBV25-1 combines with J gene TRBJ1-2, with a weak D call TRBD1 (6 bases). Germline V gene data show CDR1 as MGHDK and CDR2 as SYGVNS. Trimming removed 4 bases at V and 6 bases at J, with 12 bases between. The CDR3 is 13 amino acids. CDR3 residues: CASSGQQGHGYTF. CDR3 bases: TGTGCCAGCAGTGGGCAACAGGGTCATGGCTACACCTTC.

The chain combines TRBV15 with TRBJ2-2; 9 bases align to TRBD2. The CDR3 runs 16 residues. In germline, CDR1 is LNHNV, CDR2 YYDKDF (reference sequence). V shed 5 bases, J shed 3 bases, and the junction held 7 bases outside the gene matches. CDR3 nucleotide sequence: TGTGCCACCAGCGCCCAAGCGGGGGGTTACACCGGGGAGCTGTTTTTT. Its protein product is CATSAQAGGYTGELFF.

This chain connects TRBV7-3 to TRBJ2-1, with 13 bases lining up with TRBD2. Germline trimming cut 2 bases from V and 9 bases from J; bases unmatched to any gene: 7. The germline V gene encodes CDR1 SGHTA and CDR2 FQGTGA. This CDR3 has 16 amino acids. CDR3 amino acids: CASSLGLAGAIGEQFF. For the CDR3, the DNA is TGTGCCAGCAGCTTAGGACTAGCGGGGGCCATTGGTGAGCAGTTCTTC. Full variable domain (remainder filled in from reference TRBV7-3 and TRBJ2-1): GAGVSQTPSNKVTEKGKYVELRCDPISGHTALYWYRQSLGQGPEFLIYFQGTGAADDSGLPNDRFFAVRPEGSVSTLKIQRTERGDSAVYLCASSLGLAGAIGEQFFGPGTRLTVL.

This clonotype was counted a few times. The chain couples TRBV7-6 to TRBJ2-7; D ambiguous. This CDR3 is built from 15 residues. V was cut by 0 bases and J by 0 bases, with 9 bases left in between. CDR1 is SGHVS and CDR2 is FNYEAQ in the germline V gene. The CDR3 bases are TGTGCCAGCAGCTTAGCAATTGGTCCCTCCTACGAGCAGTACTTC. Its protein product is CASSLAIGPSYEQYF.

The gene calls are TRBV20-1 and TRBJ1-5; the D is unclear. CDR1 is DFQATT and CDR2 is SNEGSKA in the germline V gene (reference sequence). Trimming removed 0 bases at V and 4 bases at J, with 10 bases between. There are 14 residues in the CDR3. The CDR3 DNA sequence: TGCAGTGCTAGAGATATCCAAAGGAATCAGCCCCAGCATTTT. Encoded protein: CSARDIQRNQPQHF.

The V gene is TRBV5-1, the J gene TRBJ2-1; either TRBD1 or TRBD2 may supply D (6 bases each). The CDR3 has 15 residues. The V end lost 3 bases, the J end lost 6 bases, and 16 bases lay between the germline ends. CDR1 and CDR2 from the germline V gene are SGHRS and YFSETQ. The CDR3 nucleotides are TGCGCCAGCAGCTCACAGGGAGGTCACCTCAATGAGCAGTTCTTC. This translates into CASSSQGGHLNEQFF.

This rearrangement joins TRBV5-1 to TRBJ2-3; TRBD2 matches 7 bases. The V and J ends lost 3 bases and 0 bases, in that order; junction bases with no gene match: 1. Germline V lookup: CDR1 SGHRS, CDR2 YFSETQ. This CDR3 contains 14 residues. The CDR3 region is CASSWDYSTDTQYF. In nucleotides, the CDR3 is TGCGCCAGCAGCTGGGACTATAGCACAGATACGCAGTATTTT.

In its sample, this clonotype was seen once. One junction end disagrees with the germline gene, perhaps due to a read error. This chain links TRBV9 with TRBJ2-7; 10 bases fit TRBD1. Germline values: CDR1 SGDLS, CDR2 YYNGEE. This CDR3 is 13 amino acids long. The CDR3 bases are TGTACCAGCAGCTTATGGACAGGGGGCGAGCAGTACTTC. As protein: CTSSLWTGGEQYF.

This clonotype has just one count. The chain recombines TRBV11-2 with TRBJ1-5, with TRBD1 as a possible D gene (6 bases). This CDR3 is 22 amino acids long. V lost 0 bases and J 4 bases, leaving 31 bases between the germline ends. From germline, CDR1 is SGHAT and CDR2 FQNNGV. Here the CDR3 DNA reads TGTGCCAGCAGCTTAGATGGGGGCACGAGAGGGGTGCCGGTGGACGGAAATCAGCCCCAGCATTTT. It translates to CASSLDGGTRGVPVDGNQPQHF.

Concerning this clonotype itself: The junction departs from germline at one end; a sequencing error may be responsible. This sequence joins TRBV12-3 or TRBV12-4 and TRBJ2-6, with D possibly matching TRBD2 (7 bases). This CDR3 spans 12 amino acids. CDR3 sequence: CAGGAGTNVLTF. The CDR3 coding sequence is TGTGCCGGGGGGGCTGGGACCAACGTCCTGACTTTC.

The chain links TRBV10-3 to TRBJ2-7, with D possibly matching TRBD2 (5 bases). Trimming removed 5 bases from V and 3 bases from J, with 5 bases in between. The CDR3 contains 11 residues. Germline values: CDR1 ENHRY, CDR2 SYGVKD. The CDR3 DNA reads as TGTGCCATCAGTAGCGGCTACGAGCAGTACTTC. As protein: CAISSGYEQYF.

The chain couples TRBV6-5 to TRBJ2-5, with D unresolved. The CDR3 runs to 13 residues. Germline assignment: CDR1 MNHEY and CDR2 SVGAGI. V dropped 5 bases and J dropped 11 bases, with 18 bases sitting between them. CDR3 region: CASSNPLAAEQYF. DNA for the CDR3: TGTGCCAGCAGTAACCCACTCGCCGCAGAGCAGTACTTC.

With regard to this clonotype: One junction end does not reproduce the germline sequence, and a read error may be involved. The V and J genes are TRBV28 and TRBJ1-2; D call uncertain. This CDR3 has 15 residues. Germline V gene lookup returns CDR1 MDHEN and CDR2 SYDVKM. CDR3 in DNA: TGTGCCAGCAGTTTTCGTCCAGGAGCTAACCATGGCTACACCTTC. It encodes CASSFRPGANHGYTF.

There are a few counts of this clonotype. The rearrangement links TRBV7-8 to TRBJ2-1; 7 nucleotides align to TRBD1. Germline V gives CDR1 SGHVS, CDR2 FQNEAQ. V shed 2 bases, J shed 5 bases, and the junction held 6 bases outside the gene matches. This CDR3 has 15 residues. This CDR3 is CASSLKGARNNEQFF. CDR3 coding DNA: TGTGCCAGCAGCTTAAAGGGGGCACGTAACAATGAGCAGTTCTTC.

The chain combines TRBV4-2 with TRBJ2-5, with 16 bases identical to TRBD2. V lost 3 bases to trimming and J lost 5 bases; unmatched junction nucleotides: 6. The germline V gene encodes CDR1 LGHNA and CDR2 YNFKEQ. CDR3 size: 17 residues. The CDR3 spells CASSHGTSGGAGETQYF. DNA of the CDR3: TGTGCCAGCAGCCACGGGACTAGCGGGGGGGCCGGGGAGACCCAGTACTTC.

This clonotype came up a few times. The chain couples TRBV7-2 to TRBJ2-3; D is possibly TRBD1 (5 bases). This CDR3 comprises 14 residues. V lost 5 bases to trimming and J lost 2 bases, with 11 bases between them. Germline CDR1 is SGHTA and CDR2 is FQGNSA. The chain's CDR3 is CASSQGHPTDTQYF. CDR3 bases: TGTGCCAGCAGCCAAGGACACCCCACAGATACGCAGTATTTT.

This clonotype came up many times. The chain combines TRBV5-1 with TRBJ2-6; D unresolved. Germline loops: CDR1 SGHRS, CDR2 YFSETQ. The CDR3 contains 16 residues. The V gene lost 0 bases and the J gene lost 0 bases, with 7 bases spanning the gap. This CDR3 reads CASSLGGSSGANVLTF. The CDR3 nucleotides read TGCGCCAGCAGCTTGGGGGGTAGCTCTGGGGCCAACGTCCTGACTTTC.

This clonotype was counted at least ten times. The rearrangement joins TRBV27 to TRBJ2-6; 7 positions agree with TRBD1. Germline-derived CDR1 and CDR2 are MNHEY and SMNVEV (reference sequence). This CDR3 contains 15 residues. Trimming removed 8 bases from V and 2 bases from J; junction bases left unmatched: 6. DNA of the CDR3: TGTGCCAGCGGATTAACAGGGGCTGGGGCCAACGTCCTGACTTTC. Protein: CASGLTGAGANVLTF. The whole variable domain, filled in from reference TRBV27 and TRBJ2-6, reads EAQVTQNPRYLITVTGKKLTVTCSQNMNHEYMSWYRQDPGLGLRQIYYSMNVEVTDKGDVPEGYKVSRKEKRNFPLILESPSPNQTSLYFCASGLTGAGANVLTFGAGSRLTVL.

Only one count was recorded for this clonotype. The chain is built from TRBV5-1 and TRBJ1-2; D perhaps matches TRBD1 (6 bases). Germline assignment: CDR1 SGHRS and CDR2 YFSETQ. V lost 3 bases, J lost 7 bases, and 25 bases lay in between. The CDR3 is 17 residues long. CDR3 residues: CASSSRYRERFSGGYTF. The CDR3 DNA follows: TGCGCCAGCAGCTCACGGTACAGGGAAAGGTTTTCTGGTGGCTACACCTTC.